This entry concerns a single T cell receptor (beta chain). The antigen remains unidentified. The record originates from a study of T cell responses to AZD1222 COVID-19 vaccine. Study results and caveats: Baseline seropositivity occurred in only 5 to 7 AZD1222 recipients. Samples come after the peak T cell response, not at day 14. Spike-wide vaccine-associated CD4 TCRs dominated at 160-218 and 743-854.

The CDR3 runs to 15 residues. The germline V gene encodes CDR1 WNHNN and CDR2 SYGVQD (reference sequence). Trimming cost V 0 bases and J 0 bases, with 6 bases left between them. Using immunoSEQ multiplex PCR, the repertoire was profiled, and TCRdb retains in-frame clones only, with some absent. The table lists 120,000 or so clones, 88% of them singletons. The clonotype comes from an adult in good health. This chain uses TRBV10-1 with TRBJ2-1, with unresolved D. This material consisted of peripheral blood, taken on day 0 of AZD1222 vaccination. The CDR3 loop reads CASSESRSSYNEQFF. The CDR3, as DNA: TGCGCCAGCAGTGAGTCGCGTAGCTCCTACAATGAGCAGTTCTTC.